The TCR beta chain described here comes from a study of cytomegalovirus exposure and HLA in healthy donors. Study-level points and caveats: The authors confirmed in vitro that three CMV-associated chains were specific for CMV antigens. The authors listed around 150 TCR beta chains as cytomegalovirus-associated. When analyzed later, a missense DCLRE1C variant was found to be linked to TCR beta V- and J-gene trimming. A later analysis appeared to link common viral pathogens to several of the most significant clusters.

A word on this clone: Its antigen is currently unknown.

The CDR3 is made up of 13 amino acids. Germline V gives CDR1 SEHNR, CDR2 FQNEAQ (reference sequence). Trimming took off 5 bases at V and 2 bases at J, with 9 bases between the two ends. The PCR had 60 Vbeta and 13 Jbeta primers. Sequenced by immunoSEQ multiplex PCR; TCRdb stores in-frame clones only, minus some. Among 160,000 or so clones listed, 70% to 80% were seen once. The genes are TRBV7-9 and TRBJ2-5, with D possibly being TRBD2 (6 bases). The receptor's source is a man aged 35-49 years in good health and CMV-seronegative. The source material was PBMCs. Here the CDR3 reads CASSAGTQETQYF. CDR3 nucleotide sequence: TGTGCCAGCAGCGCCGGGACTCAAGAGACCCAGTACTTC.